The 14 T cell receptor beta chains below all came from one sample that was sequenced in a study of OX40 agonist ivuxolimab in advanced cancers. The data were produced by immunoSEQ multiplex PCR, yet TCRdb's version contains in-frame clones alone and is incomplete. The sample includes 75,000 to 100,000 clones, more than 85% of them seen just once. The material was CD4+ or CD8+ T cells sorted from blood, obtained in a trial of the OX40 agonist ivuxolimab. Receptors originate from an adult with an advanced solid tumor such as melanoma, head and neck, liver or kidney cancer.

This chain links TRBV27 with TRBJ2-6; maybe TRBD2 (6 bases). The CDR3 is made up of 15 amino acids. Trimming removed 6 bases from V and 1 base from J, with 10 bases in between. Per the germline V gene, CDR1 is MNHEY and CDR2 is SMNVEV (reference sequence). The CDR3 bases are TGTGCCAGCAGACCGGAGGGATCTGGGGCCAACGTCCTGACTTTC. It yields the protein CASRPEGSGANVLTF.

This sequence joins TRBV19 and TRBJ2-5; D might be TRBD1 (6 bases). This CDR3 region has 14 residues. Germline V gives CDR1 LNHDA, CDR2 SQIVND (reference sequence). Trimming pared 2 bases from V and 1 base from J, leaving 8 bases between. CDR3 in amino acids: CASSINRAQETQYF. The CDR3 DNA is TGTGCCAGTAGTATAAACAGGGCCCAAGAGACCCAGTACTTC.

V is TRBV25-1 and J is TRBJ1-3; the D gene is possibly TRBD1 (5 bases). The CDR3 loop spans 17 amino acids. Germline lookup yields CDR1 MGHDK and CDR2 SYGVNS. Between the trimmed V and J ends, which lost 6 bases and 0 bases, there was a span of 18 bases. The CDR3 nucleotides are TGTGCCAGCAGGGAAAGTACGGGACTCGTCTCTGGAAACACCATATATTTT. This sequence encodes CASRESTGLVSGNTIYF.

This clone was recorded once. The CDR3, as DNA: TGTGCCAGCTCACCACCTAAGGGGCAGGGCACAGATACGCAGTATTTT. This sequence encodes CASSPPKGQGTDTQYF. The chain carries TRBV18 and TRBJ2-3; TRBD1 might be the D (5 bases). V lost 0 bases, J lost 1 base, and 11 bases lay in between. Germline CDR1 and CDR2: KGHSH and LQKENI. This CDR3 contains 16 residues.

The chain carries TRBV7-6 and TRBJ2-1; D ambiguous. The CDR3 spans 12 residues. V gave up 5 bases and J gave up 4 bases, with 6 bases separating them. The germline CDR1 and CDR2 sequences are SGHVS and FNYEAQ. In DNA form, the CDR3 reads TGTGCCAGCAGCCCTAGATACAATGAGCAGTTCTTC. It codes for CASSPRYNEQFF.

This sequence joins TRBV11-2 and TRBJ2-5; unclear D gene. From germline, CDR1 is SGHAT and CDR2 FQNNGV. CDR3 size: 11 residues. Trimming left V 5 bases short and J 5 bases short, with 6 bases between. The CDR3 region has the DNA TGTGCCAGCAGCAGAATTGAGACCCAGTACTTC. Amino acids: CASSRIETQYF. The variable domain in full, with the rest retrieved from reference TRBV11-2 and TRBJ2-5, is EAGVAQSPRYKIIEKRQSVAFWCNPISGHATLYWYQQILGQGPKLLIQFQNNGVVDDSQLPKDRFSAERLKGVDSTLKIQPAKLEDSAVYLCASSRIETQYFGPGTRLLVL.

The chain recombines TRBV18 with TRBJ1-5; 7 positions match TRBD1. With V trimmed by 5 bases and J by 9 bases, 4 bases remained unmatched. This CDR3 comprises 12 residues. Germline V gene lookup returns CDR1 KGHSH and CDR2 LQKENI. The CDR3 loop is CASSTGDRPQHF. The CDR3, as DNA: TGTGCCAGCTCAACAGGGGATCGGCCCCAGCATTTT.

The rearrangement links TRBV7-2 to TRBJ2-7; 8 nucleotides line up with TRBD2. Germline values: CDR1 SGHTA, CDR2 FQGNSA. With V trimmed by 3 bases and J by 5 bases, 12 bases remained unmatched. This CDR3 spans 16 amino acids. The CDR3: CASSLLGWTSFDEQYF. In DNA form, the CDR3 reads TGTGCCAGCAGCTTGCTAGGATGGACTAGCTTCGACGAGCAGTACTTC.

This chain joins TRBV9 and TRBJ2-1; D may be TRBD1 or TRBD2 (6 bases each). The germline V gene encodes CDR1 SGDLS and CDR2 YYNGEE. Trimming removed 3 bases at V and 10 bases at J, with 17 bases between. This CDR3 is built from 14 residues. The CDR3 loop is CASSGGGPLWEQFF. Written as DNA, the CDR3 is TGTGCCAGCAGCGGTGGGGGGCCCCTGTGGGAGCAGTTCTTC.

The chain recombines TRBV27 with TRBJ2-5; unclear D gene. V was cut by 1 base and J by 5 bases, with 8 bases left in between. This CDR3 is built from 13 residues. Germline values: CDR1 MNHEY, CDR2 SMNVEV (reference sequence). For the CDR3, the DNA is TGTGCCAGCAGTTTATTACTCGGGGAGACCCAGTACTTC. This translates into CASSLLLGETQYF.

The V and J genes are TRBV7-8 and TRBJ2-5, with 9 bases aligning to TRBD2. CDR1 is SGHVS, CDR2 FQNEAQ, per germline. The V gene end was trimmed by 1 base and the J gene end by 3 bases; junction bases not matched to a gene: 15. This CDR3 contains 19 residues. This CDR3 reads CASSLELIIMTSGKETQYF. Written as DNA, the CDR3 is TGTGCCAGCAGCTTAGAGTTGATTATCATGACTAGCGGTAAAGAGACCCAGTACTTC.

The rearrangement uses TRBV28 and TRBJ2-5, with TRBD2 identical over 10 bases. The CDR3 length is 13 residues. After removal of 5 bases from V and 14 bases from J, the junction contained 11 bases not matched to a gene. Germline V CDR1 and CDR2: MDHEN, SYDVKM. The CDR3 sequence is CASSLTPGTSVYF. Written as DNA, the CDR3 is TGTGCCAGCAGTCTCACACCCGGGACTAGCGTTTACTTC.

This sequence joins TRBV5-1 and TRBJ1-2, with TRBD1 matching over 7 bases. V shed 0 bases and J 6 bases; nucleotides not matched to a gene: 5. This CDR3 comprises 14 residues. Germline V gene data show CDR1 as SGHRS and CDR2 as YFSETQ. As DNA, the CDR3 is TGCGCCAGCAGCTTGGATCCCAGGGGGGATGGCTACACCTTC. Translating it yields CASSLDPRGDGYTF.

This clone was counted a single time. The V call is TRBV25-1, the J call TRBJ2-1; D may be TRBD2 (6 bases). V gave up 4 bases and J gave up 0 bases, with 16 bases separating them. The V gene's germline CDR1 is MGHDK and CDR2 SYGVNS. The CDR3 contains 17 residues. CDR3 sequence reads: CASSAVTSPSSYNEQFF. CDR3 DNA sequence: TGTGCCAGCAGTGCGGTGACTAGTCCAAGCTCCTACAATGAGCAGTTCTTC.